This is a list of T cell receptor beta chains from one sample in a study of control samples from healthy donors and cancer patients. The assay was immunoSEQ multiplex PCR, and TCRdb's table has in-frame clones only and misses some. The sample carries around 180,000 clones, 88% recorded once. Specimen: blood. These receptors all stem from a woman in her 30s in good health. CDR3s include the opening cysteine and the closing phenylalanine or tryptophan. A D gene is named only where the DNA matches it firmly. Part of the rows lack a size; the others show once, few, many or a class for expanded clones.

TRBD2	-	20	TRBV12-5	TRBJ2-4	TGTGCTAGTGGTTTGGAAGAGACGAGCGGGAGGGCCCTGTTGATAAACATTCAGTACTTC	CASGLEETSGRALLINIQYF
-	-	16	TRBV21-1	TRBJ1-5	TGTGCCAGCAAGGGGGAGATAACCACAGGCAATCAGCCCCAGCATTTT	CASKGEITTGNQPQHF
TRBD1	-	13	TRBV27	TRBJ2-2	TGTGCCAGCAGGCTCACAGGGGGCAGGGAGCTGTTTTTT	CASRLTGGRELFF
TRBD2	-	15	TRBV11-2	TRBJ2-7	TGTGCCAGCAGCTCCCCGACTAGCGGGGACCTATGGCAGTACTTC	CASSSPTSGDLWQYF
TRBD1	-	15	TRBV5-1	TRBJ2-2	TGCGCCAGCAGCTCTGGACAGGGGGAAAACGGGGAGCTGTTTTTT	CASSSGQGENGELFF
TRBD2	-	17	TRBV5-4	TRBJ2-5	TGTGCCAGCAGCCCTCTTAGCGGGAGGGGTTCGCGGGAGACCCAGTACTTC	CASSPLSGRGSRETQYF
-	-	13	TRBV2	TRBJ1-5	TGTGCCAGCAGGGGCATATTGGATCAGCCCCAGCATTTT	CASRGILDQPQHF
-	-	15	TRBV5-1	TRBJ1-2	TGCGCCAGCAGCTTGGATGGGGGAGAGGACTATGGCTACACCTTC	CASSLDGGEDYGYTF
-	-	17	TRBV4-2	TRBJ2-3	TGTGCCAGCAGCCAAGATGGGACGGGGAGGTGGACAGATACGCAGTATTTT	CASSQDGTGRWTDTQYF
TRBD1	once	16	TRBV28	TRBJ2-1	TGTGCCAGCAGTTTCCCCGACAGGGGGTCCTACAATGAGCAGTTCTTC	CASSFPDRGSYNEQFF
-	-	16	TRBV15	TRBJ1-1	TGTGCCACCAGCGGGCCCATTGGGGAGAGGAACACTGAAGCTTTCTTT	CATSGPIGERNTEAFF
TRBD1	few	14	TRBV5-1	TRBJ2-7	TGCGCCAGCAGCCTTGACAGGGGATCCTACGAGCAGTACTTC	CASSLDRGSYEQYF
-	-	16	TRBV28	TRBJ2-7	TGTGCCAGCAGTCCCACTTCAGGACCCGAGGCCTACGAGCAGTACTTC	CASSPTSGPEAYEQYF
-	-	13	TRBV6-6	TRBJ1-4	TGTGCCAGCAGTTATAGACTGATCGAAAAACTGTTTTTT	CASSYRLIEKLFF
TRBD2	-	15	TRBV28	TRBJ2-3	TGTGCCAGCAGTTCAGCGGGAGTCAGGGCAGATACGCAGTATTTT	CASSSAGVRADTQYF
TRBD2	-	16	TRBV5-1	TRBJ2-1	TGCGCCAGCAGCTTTACTAGCGGGAGAGGGGGCAATGAGCAGTTCTTC	CASSFTSGRGGNEQFF
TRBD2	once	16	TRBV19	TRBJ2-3	TGTGCCAGTAAAATAGCGGGGGCGGCGGGCACAGATACGCAGTATTTT	CASKIAGAAGTDTQYF
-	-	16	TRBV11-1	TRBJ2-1	TGTGCCAGCAGCTTAGCCTACGGGGGCGAAAACAATGAGCAGTTCTTC	CASSLAYGGENNEQFF
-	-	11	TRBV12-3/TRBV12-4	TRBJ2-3	TGTGCCAGCAGCTTCACAGATACGCAGTATTTT	CASSFTDTQYF
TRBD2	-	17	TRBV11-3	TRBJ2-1	TGTGCCAGCAGCTTAGGAACTAGCGGGAGGGCAAACAATGAGCAGTTCTTC	CASSLGTSGRANNEQFF
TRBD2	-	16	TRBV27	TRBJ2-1	TGTGCCAGCAGGAGACCGGGACTAGCGGATTACAATGAGCAGTTCTTC	CASRRPGLADYNEQFF
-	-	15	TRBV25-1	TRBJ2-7	TGTGCCAGCAGTGCGCCGGGACCGCAGAGATACGAGCAGTACTTC	CASSAPGPQRYEQYF
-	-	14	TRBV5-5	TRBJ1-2	TGTGCCAGCAGCGCTCAGACAGGCAACTATGGCTACACCTTC	CASSAQTGNYGYTF
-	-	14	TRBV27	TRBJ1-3	TGTGCCAGCAGTCCCGGGACAAAACTTGACACCATATATTTT	CASSPGTKLDTIYF
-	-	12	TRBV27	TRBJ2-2	TGTGCCAGCAGTTTAGAGGCCGGGGAGCTGTTTTTT	CASSLEAGELFF
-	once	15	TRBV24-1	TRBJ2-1	TGTGCCACCAGTGACGGACAGAGCTCCTACAATGAGCAGTTCTTC	CATSDGQSSYNEQFF
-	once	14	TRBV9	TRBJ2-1	TGTGCCAGCAGCGTAGGGGGGGCTCATAATGAGCAGTTCTTC	CASSVGGAHNEQFF
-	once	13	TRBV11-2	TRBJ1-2	TGTGCCAGCAGCTTAGGAACGGGGTTGGGCTACACCTTC	CASSLGTGLGYTF
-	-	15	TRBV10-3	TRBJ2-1	TGTGCCATCCAGATGAATAGTGGTACTCAGGATGAGCAGTTCTTC	CAIQMNSGTQDEQFF
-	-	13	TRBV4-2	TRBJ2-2	TGTGCCAGCAGCCAAGAAGGGGTCGGGGAGCTGTTTTTT	CASSQEGVGELFF
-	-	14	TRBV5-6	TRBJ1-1	TGTGCCAGCGGACAACAGGGCCTGAACACTGAAGCTTTCTTT	CASGQQGLNTEAFF
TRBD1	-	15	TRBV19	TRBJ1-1	TGTGCCAGTAGTATGGGATGGGCAGGGGGCTCGGGAGCTTTCTTT	CASSMGWAGGSGAFF
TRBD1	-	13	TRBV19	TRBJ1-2	TGTGCCAGTAGTATCGACAGGGGATATGGCTACACCTTC	CASSIDRGYGYTF
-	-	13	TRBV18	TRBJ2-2	TGTGCCAGCTCACCGCCCGTTCCCGGGGAGCTGTTTTTT	CASSPPVPGELFF
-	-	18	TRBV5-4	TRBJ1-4	TGTGCCAGCAGCTTGGTTGCGTCGAGGGTGCCATCTAATGAAAAACTGTTTTTT	CASSLVASRVPSNEKLFF
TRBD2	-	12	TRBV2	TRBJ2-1	TGTGCCAGCTCCGAAGCGGGAGGGTTGGAGTTCTTC	CASSEAGGLEFF
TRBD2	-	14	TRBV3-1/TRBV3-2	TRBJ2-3	TGTGCCAGCAGCCAAGTGGGAGGGTTGGATACGCAGTATTTT	CASSQVGGLDTQYF
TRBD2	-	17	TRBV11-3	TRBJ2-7	TGTGCCAGCAGCTTACGGACTAGCGGGGCCCTCCCTCCCGGGCAGTACTTC	CASSLRTSGALPPGQYF
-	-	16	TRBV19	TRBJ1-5	TGTGCCAGTAAGGGCAATCATAGGGGCTTGAATCAGCCCCAGCATTTT	CASKGNHRGLNQPQHF
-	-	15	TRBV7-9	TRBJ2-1	TGTGCCAGCAGCCCTTCGGGGGGCAGTTACAATGAGCAGTTCTTC	CASSPSGGSYNEQFF
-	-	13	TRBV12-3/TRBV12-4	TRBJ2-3	TGTGCCAGCGCGCCAGGGTCGCCAGATACGCAGTATTTT	CASAPGSPDTQYF
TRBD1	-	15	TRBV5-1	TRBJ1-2	TGCGCCAGCAGCTTAAGGACAGGGGCTAACTATGGCTACACCTTC	CASSLRTGANYGYTF